This entry is about one TCR beta chain. Profiling relied on immunoSEQ multiplex PCR, and the TCRdb table lists in-frame clones only, not all of them. The table has under 130,000 clones, 75% to 90% seen once. These data come from a study of control samples from healthy donors and cancer patients. V lost 0 bases and J 4 bases, leaving 10 bases between the germline ends. The CDR3 has 16 amino acids. Germline V gives CDR1 SGHNT, CDR2 YENEEA. This clonotype was obtained from a man aged 55 to 69 with lung cancer. This chain uses TRBV11-3 with TRBJ1-6; D remains unclear. The sequenced sample was PBMCs. The CDR3, as DNA: TGTGCCAGCAGCTTAGACTTGGCCGAATATAATTCACCCCTCCACTTT. It translates to CASSLDLAEYNSPLHF.